These T cell receptor beta chains were read from a single sample in a study of CD8+ T cells in alopecia areata. Sequencing was performed with immunoSEQ multiplex PCR; in TCRdb, only in-frame clones are kept and a portion is missing. The sample holds over 200,000 clones; 50% to 70% are singletons and the top ten take approximately 0.45%. The sample was CD4+ T cells sorted from blood, taken at week 0. The source is a human donor with alopecia areata. Each CDR3 is given with its conserved first and last residue. The order of the fields is clone size, J gene, D gene, V gene, CDR3 DNA, CDR3 protein. D genes are given only for firm matches. Clone size is given for some rows only: seen once, a few or many times, or a class if the clone is expanded.

few,TRBJ2-2,.,TRBV10-3,TGTGCCATCAGTACTGAGGTGGCCGGGGAGCTGTTTTTT,CAISTEVAGELFF
.,TRBJ2-2,.,TRBV30,TGTGCCTGGAGTATCTGGACTCAACTTTTTAACACCGGGGAGCTGTTTTTT,CAWSIWTQLFNTGELFF
few,TRBJ2-5,.,TRBV7-7,TGTGCTAGCAGTATCTCCAATGCTCAAGAGACCCAGTACTTC,CASSISNAQETQYF
.,TRBJ1-5,.,TRBV6-5,TGTGCCAGCAGCCCCAGTGGCTATAGCAATCAGCCCCAGCATTTT,CASSPSGYSNQPQHF
.,TRBJ1-1,.,TRBV7-2,TGTGCCAGCAGGAGACAGAGAACTGAAGCTTTCTTT,CASRRQRTEAFF
.,TRBJ1-1,.,TRBV6-4,TGTGCCAGCAGCCTGGAAATGAACACTGAAGCTTTCTTT,CASSLEMNTEAFF
.,TRBJ1-5,.,TRBV4-2,TGTGCCAGCAGCCAATCCCTTAATAGCAATCAGCCCCAGCATTTT,CASSQSLNSNQPQHF
.,TRBJ1-1,.,TRBV7-8,TGTGCCAGCAGCTTAGGGGTAAACCACATGAACACTGAAGCTTTCTTT,CASSLGVNHMNTEAFF
few,TRBJ2-5,.,TRBV18,TGTGCCAGCTCACCGGCCAGAGCCGGGGTCCAGTACTTC,CASSPARAGVQYF
few,TRBJ2-5,.,TRBV29-1,TGCAGCGGGCACAGGGCACGGGGGGAGACCCAGTACTTC,CSGHRARGETQYF
.,TRBJ2-1,.,TRBV5-4,TGTGCCAGCAGCTTGGGGTGGAACTCCTACAATGAGCAGTTCTTC,CASSLGWNSYNEQFF
.,TRBJ2-7,.,TRBV2,TGTGCCAGCCTAGAGGGACGGGGCGAGCAGTACTTC,CASLEGRGEQYF
few,TRBJ1-1,TRBD1,TRBV7-2,TGTGCCAGCAGCCGACAGGGGAACACTGAAGCTTTCTTT,CASSRQGNTEAFF
.,TRBJ2-5,TRBD1,TRBV4-1,TGCGCCAGCAGCCAAGATTTGGGGACAGGGAGGTCAGAGACCCAGTACTTC,CASSQDLGTGRSETQYF
.,TRBJ2-5,TRBD1,TRBV6-5,TGTGCCAGCAGCCCCGACAGGGTCCAAGAGACCCAGTACTTC,CASSPDRVQETQYF
.,TRBJ2-7,.,TRBV5-1,TGCGCCAGCAGCTTGAGCTCCTACGAGCAGTACTTC,CASSLSSYEQYF
.,TRBJ2-3,TRBD2,TRBV7-3,TGTGCCAGCAGCCCCGGGGGGGATACGCAGTATTTT,CASSPGGDTQYF
.,TRBJ2-1,.,TRBV11-2,TGTGCCAGCAGCATTTACAATGAGCAGTTCTTC,CASSIYNEQFF
.,TRBJ2-3,.,TRBV29-1,TGCAGCGGAGGGACAGATACGCAGTATTTT,CSGGTDTQYF
.,TRBJ1-2,TRBD1,TRBV29-1,TGCAGCGTTTGGAACAGGGGATATGGCTACACCTTC,CSVWNRGYGYTF
.,TRBJ2-1,.,TRBV5-4,TGTGCCAGCAGCCCACCTATCTCCGGGACGGAGGACAATGAGCAGTTCTTC,CASSPPISGTEDNEQFF
few,TRBJ1-2,.,TRBV30,TGTGCCTGGAGTAAGGTCCTCCTGGATGGCTACACCTTC,CAWSKVLLDGYTF
.,TRBJ2-1,TRBD2,TRBV30,TGTGCCTGGAGTGCACGCTCAATTAGCGGGCCTTACAATGAGCAGTTCTTC,CAWSARSISGPYNEQFF
.,TRBJ2-7,TRBD2,TRBV29-1,TGCAGCGTCGATAGCGGGACGTTTCCCTACGAGCAGTACTTC,CSVDSGTFPYEQYF
.,TRBJ2-1,TRBD1,TRBV19,TGTGCCAGTAGTACTAGGACAGGGGGCGTCTACAATGAGCAGTTCTTC,CASSTRTGGVYNEQFF
.,TRBJ1-2,.,TRBV19,TGTGCCAGTAAGTTCGGGACCGGGGACTATGGCTACACCTTC,CASKFGTGDYGYTF
few,TRBJ1-1,.,TRBV29-1,TGCAGCGTCCTCCCGGGGAGGGGAGCCACTGAAGCTTTCTTT,CSVLPGRGATEAFF
.,TRBJ2-1,TRBD2,TRBV4-1,TGCGCCAGCAGCCTAAAGGGGACGCCTCGGCTAGCGGAGGACAATGAGCAGTTCTTC,CASSLKGTPRLAEDNEQFF
.,TRBJ2-2,.,TRBV30,TGTGCCTGGAGTCACTTCAAGGCCGGGACACCGAACACCGGGGAGCTGTTTTTT,CAWSHFKAGTPNTGELFF
.,TRBJ1-2,.,TRBV20-1,TGCAGTGCTAGAGAGGGCCACACCTTC,CSAREGHTF
.,TRBJ1-3,.,TRBV18,TGTGCCAGCTCACCGTCACAGGGCGGGGGAAACACCATATATTTT,CASSPSQGGGNTIYF
.,TRBJ2-3,TRBD2,TRBV18,TGTGCCAGCTCGCTACTAGCGGGGAACACAGATACGCAGTATTTT,CASSLLAGNTDTQYF
.,TRBJ1-5,.,TRBV28,TGTGCCACCCATCTCGGGGAGGCCCAGCATTTT,CATHLGEAQHF
.,TRBJ2-3,.,TRBV5-4,TGTGCCAGCAGCCTGGACAGCGGGGCGCAGTATTTT,CASSLDSGAQYF
few,TRBJ1-1,TRBD1,TRBV5-1,TGCGCCAGCACCCTACAGGGGGGGACGAACACTGAAGCTTTCTTT,CASTLQGGTNTEAFF
.,TRBJ2-5,.,TRBV11-2,TGTGCCAGCAGCTCCCCACCTTGGGCCGGCGGGGAGACCCAGTACTTC,CASSSPPWAGGETQYF
.,TRBJ2-4,.,TRBV11-2,TGTGCCAGCACCCCACCGGGACGGGACATTCAGTACTTC,CASTPPGRDIQYF
.,TRBJ2-1,TRBD2,TRBV5-1,TGCGCCAGCAGTTGGCGGGAGGGCGATGAGCAGTTCTTC,CASSWREGDEQFF
.,TRBJ2-5,.,TRBV5-1,TGCGCCAGCAGCCCGGAATTACGTGAGACCCAGTACTTC,CASSPELRETQYF
.,TRBJ1-2,TRBD1,TRBV30,TGTGCCTGGAGGATACAGGGGGACAATGGCTACACCTTC,CAWRIQGDNGYTF
.,TRBJ1-3,.,TRBV6-4,TGTGCCAGCCGCCCACAGGCCTACTCTGGAAACACCATATATTTT,CASRPQAYSGNTIYF
.,TRBJ2-2,.,TRBV5-6,TGTGCCAGCAGCCCATACACCGGGGAGCTGTTTTTT,CASSPYTGELFF
few,TRBJ1-1,.,TRBV5-1,TGCGCCAGCAGCCCACCCCGAGATGCCACTGAAGCTTTCTTT,CASSPPRDATEAFF
.,TRBJ2-4,.,TRBV9,TGTGCCAGCAGCGTAGAGGGACTAAACATTCAGTACTTC,CASSVEGLNIQYF
few,TRBJ2-2,.,TRBV14,TGTGCCAGCAGCCAAGCGGTCCCCCCCGGGGAGCTGTTTTTT,CASSQAVPPGELFF
few,TRBJ1-1,TRBD1,TRBV19,TGTGCCAGTAGTATAGTAAACAGGGGCACTGAAGCTTTCTTT,CASSIVNRGTEAFF
.,TRBJ1-2,.,TRBV7-9,TGTGCCAGCAGCAATCAGGGCCTATACTATGGCTACACCTTC,CASSNQGLYYGYTF
.,TRBJ2-2,.,TRBV14,TGTGCCAGCAGCCAATTGGGGTCAGCCAGGGCCGGGGAGCTGTTTTTT,CASSQLGSARAGELFF
.,TRBJ2-2,.,TRBV6-1,TGTGCCAGCAGTGAAGGATGGGGGGCGACCACCGGGGAGCTGTTTTTT,CASSEGWGATTGELFF
.,TRBJ2-2,.,TRBV6-5,TGTGCCAGCAGTTACTTCGCCGGGGAGCTGTTTTTT,CASSYFAGELFF
.,TRBJ1-1,TRBD1,TRBV29-1,TGCAGCGTTAGGACAGGGGGCGAGTGGGCTTTCTTT,CSVRTGGEWAFF
.,TRBJ2-1,.,TRBV7-2,TGTGCCAGCAGCTTGTCCGAGTCCTATGAGCAGTTCTTC,CASSLSESYEQFF
.,TRBJ2-2,.,TRBV9,TGTGCCAGCAGCGTAGGAGGGACATATAACACCGGGGAGCTGTTTTTT,CASSVGGTYNTGELFF